This T cell receptor (beta chain) was sequenced during a study of blood T cell repertoires in COVID-19. The overall study: Acute and convalescent COVID-19 specimens originated in the United States, Italy and Spain.

As originally analysed: Amplification of reference gene primers provided the estimated nucleated cell counts. The data were produced by immunoSEQ multiplex PCR, yet TCRdb's version contains in-frame clones alone and is incomplete. Clone size and the V and J calls come from that table; the DNA yielded D and trimming. Among 95,000 to 110,000 clones, 90% to 95% were seen once, and the ten largest hold approximately 5.6%. Per germline, CDR1 SGHRS and CDR2 YFSETQ. Trimming cost V 4 bases and J 12 bases, with 11 bases left between them. CDR3 length: 11 residues. The chain links TRBV5-1 to TRBJ2-1; the D gene is possibly TRBD1 (6 bases). The receptor was isolated from a human donor in a cohort sampled during active COVID-19. The source material was peripheral blood. CDR3 in DNA: TGCGCCAGCAGCCTTACAGGGAGGCAGTTCTTC. Translation: CASSLTGRQFF.